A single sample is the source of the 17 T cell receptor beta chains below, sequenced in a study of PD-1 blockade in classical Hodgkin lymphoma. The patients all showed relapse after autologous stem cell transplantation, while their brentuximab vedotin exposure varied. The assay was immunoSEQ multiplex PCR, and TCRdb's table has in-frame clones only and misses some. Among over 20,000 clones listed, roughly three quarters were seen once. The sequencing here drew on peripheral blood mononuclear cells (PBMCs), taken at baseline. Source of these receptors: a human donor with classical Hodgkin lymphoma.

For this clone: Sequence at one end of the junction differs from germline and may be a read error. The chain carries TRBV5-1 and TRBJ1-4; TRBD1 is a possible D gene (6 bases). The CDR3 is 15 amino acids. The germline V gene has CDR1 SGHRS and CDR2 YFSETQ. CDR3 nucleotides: TGCGCCAGCAGCTTGGCCGGAGGGGGGAATGGAAAACTGTTTTTT. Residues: CASSLAGGGNGKLFF.

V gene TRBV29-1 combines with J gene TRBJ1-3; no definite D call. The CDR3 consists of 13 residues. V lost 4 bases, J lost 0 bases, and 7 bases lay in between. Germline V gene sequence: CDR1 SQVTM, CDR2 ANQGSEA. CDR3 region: CSVVKTSGNTIYF. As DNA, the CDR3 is TGCAGCGTTGTAAAAACCTCTGGAAACACCATATATTTT.

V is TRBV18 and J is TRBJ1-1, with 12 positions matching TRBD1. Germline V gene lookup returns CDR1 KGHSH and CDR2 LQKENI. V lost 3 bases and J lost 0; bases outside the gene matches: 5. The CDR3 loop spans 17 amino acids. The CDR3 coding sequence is TGTGCCAGCTCACCGCTGGGACAGGGGGCTCTGAACACTGAAGCTTTCTTT. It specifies CASSPLGQGALNTEAFF.

The CDR3 nucleotides read TGTGCCAGCAGTCCCCGGACAGCCCTTCGTGGGGCTGGCTACACCTTC. This sequence encodes CASSPRTALRGAGYTF. This chain joins TRBV27 and TRBJ1-2; a possible D gene is TRBD1 (6 bases). The length of the CDR3 is 16 residues. V lost 5 bases to trimming and J lost 7 bases, with 23 bases between them. Germline CDR1 reads MNHEY; CDR2 reads SMNVEV (reference sequence).

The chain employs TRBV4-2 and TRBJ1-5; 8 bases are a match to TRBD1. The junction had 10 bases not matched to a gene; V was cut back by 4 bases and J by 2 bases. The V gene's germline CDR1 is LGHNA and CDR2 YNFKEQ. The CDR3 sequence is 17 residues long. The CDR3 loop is CASSLGQGSVRNQPQHF. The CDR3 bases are TGTGCCAGCAGCCTCGGACAGGGATCGGTCCGCAATCAGCCCCAGCATTTT.

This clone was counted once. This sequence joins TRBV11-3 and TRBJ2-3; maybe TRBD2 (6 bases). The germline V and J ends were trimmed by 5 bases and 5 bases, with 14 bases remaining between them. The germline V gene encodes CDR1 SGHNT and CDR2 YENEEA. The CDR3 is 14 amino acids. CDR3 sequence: CASSLAAGRDTQYF. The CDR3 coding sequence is TGTGCCAGCAGCCTCGCGGCGGGGAGAGATACGCAGTATTTT. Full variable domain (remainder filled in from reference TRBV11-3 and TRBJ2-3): EAGVVQSPRYKIIEKKQPVAFWCNPISGHNTLYWYLQNLGQGPELLIRYENEEAVDDSQLPKDRFSAERLKGVDSTLKIQPAELGDSAVYLCASSLAAGRDTQYFGPGTRLTVL.

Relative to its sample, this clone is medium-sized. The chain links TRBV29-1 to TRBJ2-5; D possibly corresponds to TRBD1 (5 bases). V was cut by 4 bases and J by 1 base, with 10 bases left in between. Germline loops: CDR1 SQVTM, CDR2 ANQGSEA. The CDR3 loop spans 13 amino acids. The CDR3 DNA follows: TGCAGCGTTGTCCCCCAGGGCCAAGAGACCCAGTACTTC. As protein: CSVVPQGQETQYF.

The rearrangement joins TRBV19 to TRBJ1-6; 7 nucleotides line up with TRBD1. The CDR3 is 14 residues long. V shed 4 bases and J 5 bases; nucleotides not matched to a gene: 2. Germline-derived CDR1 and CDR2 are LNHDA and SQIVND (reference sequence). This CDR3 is CASSTGTDNSPLHF. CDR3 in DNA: TGTGCCAGTAGTACCGGGACAGATAATTCACCCCTCCACTTT.

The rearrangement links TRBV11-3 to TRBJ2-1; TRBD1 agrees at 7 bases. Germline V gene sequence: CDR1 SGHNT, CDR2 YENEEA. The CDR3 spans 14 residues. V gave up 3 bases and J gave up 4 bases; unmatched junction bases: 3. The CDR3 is CASSLGQQYNEQFF. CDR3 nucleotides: TGTGCCAGCAGCTTGGGACAGCAATACAATGAGCAGTTCTTC.

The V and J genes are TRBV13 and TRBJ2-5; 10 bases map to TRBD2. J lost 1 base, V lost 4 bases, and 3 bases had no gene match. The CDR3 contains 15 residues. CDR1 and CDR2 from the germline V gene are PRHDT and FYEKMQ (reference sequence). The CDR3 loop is CASSSSGGRQETQYF. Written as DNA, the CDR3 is TGTGCCAGCAGCTCTAGCGGGGGCCGCCAAGAGACCCAGTACTTC.

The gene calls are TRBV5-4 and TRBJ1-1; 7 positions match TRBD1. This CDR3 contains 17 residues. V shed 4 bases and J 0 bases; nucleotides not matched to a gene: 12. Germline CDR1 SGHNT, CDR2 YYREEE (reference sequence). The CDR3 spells CASSKDREAQMNTEAFF. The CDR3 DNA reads TGTGCCAGCAGCAAAGACAGGGAGGCACAAATGAACACTGAAGCTTTCTTT.

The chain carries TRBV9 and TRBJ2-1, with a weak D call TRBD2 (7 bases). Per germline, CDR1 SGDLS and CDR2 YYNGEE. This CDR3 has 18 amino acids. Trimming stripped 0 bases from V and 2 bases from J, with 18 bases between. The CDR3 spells CASSVAGGTGATYNEQFF. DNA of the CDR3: TGTGCCAGCAGCGTAGCGGGGGGCACTGGGGCTACCTACAATGAGCAGTTCTTC.

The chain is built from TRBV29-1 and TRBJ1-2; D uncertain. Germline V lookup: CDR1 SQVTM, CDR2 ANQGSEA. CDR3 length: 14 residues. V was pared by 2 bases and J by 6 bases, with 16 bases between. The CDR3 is CSVEWAGRLNGYTF. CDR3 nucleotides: TGCAGCGTTGAATGGGCAGGCCGGCTCAATGGCTACACCTTC.

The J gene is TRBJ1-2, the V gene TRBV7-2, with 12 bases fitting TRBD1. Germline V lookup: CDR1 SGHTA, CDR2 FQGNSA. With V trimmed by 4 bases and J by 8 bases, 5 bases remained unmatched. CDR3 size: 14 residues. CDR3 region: CASSWGQGAQGYTF. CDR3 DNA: TGTGCCAGCAGCTGGGGACAGGGGGCGCAAGGCTACACCTTC.

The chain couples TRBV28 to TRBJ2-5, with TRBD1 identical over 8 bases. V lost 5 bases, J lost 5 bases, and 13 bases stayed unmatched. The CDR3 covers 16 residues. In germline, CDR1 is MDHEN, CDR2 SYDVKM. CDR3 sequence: CASSTSRQGRIETQYF. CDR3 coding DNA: TGTGCCAGCAGTACCTCACGACAGGGGAGGATCGAGACCCAGTACTTC.

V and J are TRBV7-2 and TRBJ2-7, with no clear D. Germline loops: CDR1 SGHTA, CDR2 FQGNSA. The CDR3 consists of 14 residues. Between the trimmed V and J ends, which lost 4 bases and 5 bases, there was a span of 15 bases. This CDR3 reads CASSSGLLDHEQYF. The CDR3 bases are TGTGCCAGCAGCTCCGGCCTCCTTGATCACGAGCAGTACTTC.

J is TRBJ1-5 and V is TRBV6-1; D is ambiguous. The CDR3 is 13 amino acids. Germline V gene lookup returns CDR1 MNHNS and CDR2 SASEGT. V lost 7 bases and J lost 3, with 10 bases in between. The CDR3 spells CASTGNFNQPQHF. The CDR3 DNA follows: TGTGCCAGCACCGGCAACTTCAATCAGCCCCAGCATTTT.